The rows below give T cell receptor beta chains drawn from one sample of a study of T cells in Graves' hyperthyroidism and ophthalmopathy. TCRdb itself ran the multiplex PCR reads through MiXCR, one entry per CDR3 protein. The top ten clones hold about a sixth of a sample with over 700,000 distinct CDR3 sequences, 15% to 20% of them seen once. Sequences were obtained from blood. These TCRs come from a woman aged 50 to 65 with Graves' hyperthyroidism that later progressed to Graves' ophthalmopathy. Each CDR3 is given with its conserved first and last residue. A D gene is named only where the DNA matches it firmly. Clone size is shown for a subset of rows, as once, few, many or a class of expanded clone.

clone size: -
V gene: TRBV19
CDR3 length: 16
J gene: TRBJ1-6
D gene: TRBD1
CDR3 DNA: TGTGCCAGTAGTATACAGGGGGCGCAAGCTAATTCACCCCTCCACTTT
CDR3 protein: CASSIQGAQANSPLHF

clone size: many
V gene: TRBV11-3
CDR3 length: 15
J gene: TRBJ2-7
D gene: -
CDR3 DNA: TGTGCCAGCAGCGTAGACGACGGGGACTCCTACGAGCAGTACTTC
CDR3 protein: CASSVDDGDSYEQYF

clone size: many
V gene: TRBV20-1
CDR3 length: 15
J gene: TRBJ1-5
D gene: -
CDR3 DNA: TGCAGTGCTAGAGGGGGGGGAAATAGCAATCAGCCCCAGCATTTT
CDR3 protein: CSARGGGNSNQPQHF

clone size: many
V gene: TRBV7-2
CDR3 length: 16
J gene: TRBJ2-1
D gene: TRBD1
CDR3 DNA: TGTGCCAGCAGCTTAGCCGGGACAGGCCGCTACAATGAGCAGTTCTTC
CDR3 protein: CASSLAGTGRYNEQFF

clone size: few
V gene: TRBV14
CDR3 length: 14
J gene: TRBJ2-5
D gene: -
CDR3 DNA: TGTGCCAGCAGACGGGACGCCATGACGAAGACCCAGTACTTC
CDR3 protein: CASRRDAMTKTQYF

clone size: many
V gene: TRBV20-1
CDR3 length: 12
J gene: TRBJ2-7
D gene: -
CDR3 DNA: TGCAGTGCAGCAGGGACTTCCTACGAGCAGTACTTC
CDR3 protein: CSAAGTSYEQYF

clone size: -
V gene: TRBV19
CDR3 length: 14
J gene: TRBJ1-5
D gene: -
CDR3 DNA: TGTGCCAGTACCTTGGGAGGGGGCAATCAGCCCCAGCATTTT
CDR3 protein: CASTLGGGNQPQHF

clone size: many
V gene: TRBV20-1
CDR3 length: 15
J gene: TRBJ2-5
D gene: -
CDR3 DNA: TGCAGTGCTCTTCTAGGACGCGGGGGCAGAGAGACCCAGTACTTC
CDR3 protein: CSALLGRGGRETQYF

clone size: -
V gene: TRBV4-2
CDR3 length: 16
J gene: TRBJ2-7
D gene: TRBD2
CDR3 DNA: TGTGCCAGCAGCCAAGCTCCTCGGACTAGCGGCTACGAGCAGTACTTC
CDR3 protein: CASSQAPRTSGYEQYF

clone size: many
V gene: TRBV20-1
CDR3 length: 14
J gene: TRBJ2-5
D gene: -
CDR3 DNA: TGCAGTGCTAGGGGGGGCGGCGTTCTCGAGACCCAGTACTTC
CDR3 protein: CSARGGGVLETQYF

clone size: many
V gene: TRBV3-1
CDR3 length: 15
J gene: TRBJ1-2
D gene: -
CDR3 DNA: TGTGCCAGCAGCCAAGACCCAGGGCGCAACTATGGCTACACCTTC
CDR3 protein: CASSQDPGRNYGYTF

clone size: many
V gene: TRBV30
CDR3 length: 16
J gene: TRBJ2-3
D gene: TRBD2
CDR3 DNA: TGTGCCGGGACTAGCGGGGGGAGTACTAGCACAGATACGCAGTATTTT
CDR3 protein: CAGTSGGSTSTDTQYF

clone size: many
V gene: TRBV18
CDR3 length: 14
J gene: TRBJ1-1
D gene: -
CDR3 DNA: TGTGCCAGCTCGTCGACAGGTATGAACACTGAAGCTTTCTTT
CDR3 protein: CASSSTGMNTEAFF

clone size: -
V gene: TRBV4-2
CDR3 length: 15
J gene: TRBJ2-1
D gene: -
CDR3 DNA: TGTGCCAGCAGCCAAGTTAGTCTCTCCTACAATGAGCAGTTCTTC
CDR3 protein: CASSQVSLSYNEQFF

clone size: many
V gene: TRBV11-3
CDR3 length: 12
J gene: TRBJ2-1
D gene: -
CDR3 DNA: TGTGCCAGCAGCTTCTCGCGGGGTGAGCAGTTCTTC
CDR3 protein: CASSFSRGEQFF

clone size: many
V gene: TRBV6-1
CDR3 length: 15
J gene: TRBJ1-4
D gene: -
CDR3 DNA: TGTGCCAGCAGCAACCGCCCCGCGGGGGGTGAAAAACTGTTTTTT
CDR3 protein: CASSNRPAGGEKLFF

clone size: many
V gene: TRBV7-8
CDR3 length: 20
J gene: TRBJ2-6
D gene: -
CDR3 DNA: TGTGCCAGCAGCTTATGGGGTCGGGGACAAGGTAGCTCTGGGGCCAACGTCCTGACTTTC
CDR3 protein: CASSLWGRGQGSSGANVLTF

clone size: many
V gene: TRBV27
CDR3 length: 16
J gene: TRBJ2-3
D gene: TRBD2
CDR3 DNA: TGTGCCAGCAGTTCTGTCGTAGCGGGGGGCACAGATACGCAGTATTTT
CDR3 protein: CASSSVVAGGTDTQYF

clone size: -
V gene: TRBV7-6
CDR3 length: 15
J gene: TRBJ2-2
D gene: -
CDR3 DNA: TGTGCCAGCAGCTTGAGCTATAAGAACACCGGGGAGCTGTTTTTT
CDR3 protein: CASSLSYKNTGELFF

clone size: -
V gene: TRBV7-2
CDR3 length: 14
J gene: TRBJ2-3
D gene: -
CDR3 DNA: TGTGCCAGCAGCTTAACAGGGAACCCAGATACGCAGTATTTT
CDR3 protein: CASSLTGNPDTQYF

clone size: many
V gene: TRBV7-3
CDR3 length: 13
J gene: TRBJ2-2
D gene: -
CDR3 DNA: TGTGCCAGCCGGTCCGGGTCTACCGGGGAGCTGTTTTTT
CDR3 protein: CASRSGSTGELFF